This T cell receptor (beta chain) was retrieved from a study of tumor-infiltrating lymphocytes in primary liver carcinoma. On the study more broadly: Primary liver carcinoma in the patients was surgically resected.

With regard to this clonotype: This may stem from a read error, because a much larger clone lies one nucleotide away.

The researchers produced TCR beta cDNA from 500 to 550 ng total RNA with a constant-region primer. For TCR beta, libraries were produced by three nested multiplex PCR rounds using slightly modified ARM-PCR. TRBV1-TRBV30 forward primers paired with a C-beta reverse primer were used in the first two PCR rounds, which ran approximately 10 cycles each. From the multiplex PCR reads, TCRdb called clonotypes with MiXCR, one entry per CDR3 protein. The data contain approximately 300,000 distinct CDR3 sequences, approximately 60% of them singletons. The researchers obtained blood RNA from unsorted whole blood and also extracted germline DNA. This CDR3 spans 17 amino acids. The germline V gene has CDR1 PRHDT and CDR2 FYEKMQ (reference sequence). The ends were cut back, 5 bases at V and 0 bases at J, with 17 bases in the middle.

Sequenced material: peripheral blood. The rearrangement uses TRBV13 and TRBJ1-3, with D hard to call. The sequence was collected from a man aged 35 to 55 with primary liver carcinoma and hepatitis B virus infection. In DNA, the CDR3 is TGTGCCAGCAGCATGAGGATGGGTCGTAGCTCTGGAAACACCATATATTTT. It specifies CASSMRMGRSSGNTIYF.